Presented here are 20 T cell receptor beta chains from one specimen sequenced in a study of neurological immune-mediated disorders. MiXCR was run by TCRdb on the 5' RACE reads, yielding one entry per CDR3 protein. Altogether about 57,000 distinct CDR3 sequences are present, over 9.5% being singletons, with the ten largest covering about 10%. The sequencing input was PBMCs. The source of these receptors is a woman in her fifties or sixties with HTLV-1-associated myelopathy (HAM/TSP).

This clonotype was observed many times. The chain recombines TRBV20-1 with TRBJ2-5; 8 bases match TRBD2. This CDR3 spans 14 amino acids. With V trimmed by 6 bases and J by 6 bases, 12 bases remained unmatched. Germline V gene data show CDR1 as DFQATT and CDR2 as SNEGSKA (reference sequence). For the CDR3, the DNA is TGCAGTGCGCCAGAGCGGGAGAAAGGAAAGACCCAGTACTTC. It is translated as CSAPEREKGKTQYF.

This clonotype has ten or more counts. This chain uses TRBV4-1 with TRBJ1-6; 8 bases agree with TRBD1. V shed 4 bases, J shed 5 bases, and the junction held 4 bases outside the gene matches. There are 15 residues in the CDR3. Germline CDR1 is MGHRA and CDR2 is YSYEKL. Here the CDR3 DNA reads TGCGCCAGCAGCCCCGGACAGGGTAATAATTCACCCCTCCACTTT. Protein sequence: CASSPGQGNNSPLHF.

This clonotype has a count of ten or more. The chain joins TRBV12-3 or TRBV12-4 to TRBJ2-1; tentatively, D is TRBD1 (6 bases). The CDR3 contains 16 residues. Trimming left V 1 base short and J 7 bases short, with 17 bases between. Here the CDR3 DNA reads TGTGCCAGCAGTTTAGTCGGGACAACTCATAGGAATGAGCAGTTCTTC. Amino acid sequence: CASSLVGTTHRNEQFF.

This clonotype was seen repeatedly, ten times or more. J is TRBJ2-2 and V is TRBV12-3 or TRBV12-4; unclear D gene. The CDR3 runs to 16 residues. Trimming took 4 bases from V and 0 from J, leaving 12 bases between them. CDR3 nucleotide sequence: TGTGCCAGCAGTTCCGGTGATACGGCGAACACCGGGGAGCTGTTTTTT. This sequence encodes CASSSGDTANTGELFF.

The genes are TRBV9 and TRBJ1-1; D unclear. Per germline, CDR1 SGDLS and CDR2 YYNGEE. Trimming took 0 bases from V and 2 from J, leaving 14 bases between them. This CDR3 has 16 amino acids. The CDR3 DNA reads TGTGCCAGCAGCGTAGGGGTTGGGGAGGGCAACACTGAAGCTTTCTTT. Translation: CASSVGVGEGNTEAFF.

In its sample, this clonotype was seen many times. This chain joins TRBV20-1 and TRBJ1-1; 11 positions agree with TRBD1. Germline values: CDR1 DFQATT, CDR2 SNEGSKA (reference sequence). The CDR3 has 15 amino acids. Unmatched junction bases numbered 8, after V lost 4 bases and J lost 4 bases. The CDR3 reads CSAIGQGAGSTEAFF. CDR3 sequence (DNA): TGCAGTGCTATTGGACAGGGGGCGGGGAGCACTGAAGCTTTCTTT.

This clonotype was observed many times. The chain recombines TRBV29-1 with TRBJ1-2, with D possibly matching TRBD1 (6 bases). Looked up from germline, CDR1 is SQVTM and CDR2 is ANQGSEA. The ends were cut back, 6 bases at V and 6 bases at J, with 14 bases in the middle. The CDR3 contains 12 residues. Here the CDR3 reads CSVQGRSDGYTF. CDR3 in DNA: TGCAGCGTACAGGGACGTTCCGATGGCTACACCTTC.

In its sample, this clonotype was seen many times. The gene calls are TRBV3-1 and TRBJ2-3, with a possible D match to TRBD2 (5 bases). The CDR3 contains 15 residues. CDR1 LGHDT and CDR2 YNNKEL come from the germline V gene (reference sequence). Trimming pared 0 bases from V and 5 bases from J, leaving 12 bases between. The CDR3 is CASSQEAGLQDTQYF. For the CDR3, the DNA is TGTGCCAGCAGCCAAGAAGCAGGACTGCAAGATACGCAGTATTTT.

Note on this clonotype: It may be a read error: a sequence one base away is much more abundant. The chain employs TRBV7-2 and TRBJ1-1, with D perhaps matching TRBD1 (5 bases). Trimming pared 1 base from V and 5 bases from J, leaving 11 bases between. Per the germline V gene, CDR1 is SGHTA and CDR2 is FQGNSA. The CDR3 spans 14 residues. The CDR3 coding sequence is TGTGCCAGCAGCTTAGTGAGGGCAGGGACTGAAGCTTTCTTT. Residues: CASSLVRAGTEAFF.

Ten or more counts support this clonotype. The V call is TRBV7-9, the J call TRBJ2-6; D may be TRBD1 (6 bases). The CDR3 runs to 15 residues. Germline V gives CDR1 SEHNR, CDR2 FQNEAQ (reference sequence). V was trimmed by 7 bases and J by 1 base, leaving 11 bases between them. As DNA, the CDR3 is TGTGCCAGCATAGATACAGGGTCTGGGGCCAACGTCCTGACTTTC. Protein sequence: CASIDTGSGANVLTF.

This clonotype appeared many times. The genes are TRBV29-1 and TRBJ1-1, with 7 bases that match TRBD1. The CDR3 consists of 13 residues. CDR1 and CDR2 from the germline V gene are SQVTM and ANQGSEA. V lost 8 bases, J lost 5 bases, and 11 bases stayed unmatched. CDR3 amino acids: CSSGRGGLTEAFF. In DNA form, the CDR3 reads TGCAGCTCTGGGCGAGGGGGCCTTACTGAAGCTTTCTTT.

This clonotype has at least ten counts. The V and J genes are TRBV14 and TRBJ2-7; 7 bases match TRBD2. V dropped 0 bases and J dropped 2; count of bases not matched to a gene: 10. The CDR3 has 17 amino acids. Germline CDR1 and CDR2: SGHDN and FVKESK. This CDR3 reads CASSQDSAGEGAYEQYF. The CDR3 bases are TGTGCCAGCAGCCAAGATTCTGCGGGAGAGGGCGCCTACGAGCAGTACTTC.

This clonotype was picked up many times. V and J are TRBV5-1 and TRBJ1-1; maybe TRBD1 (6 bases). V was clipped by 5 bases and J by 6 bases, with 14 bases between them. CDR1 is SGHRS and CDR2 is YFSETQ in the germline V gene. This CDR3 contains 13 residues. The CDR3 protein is CASRYRVGAEAFF. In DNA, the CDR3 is TGCGCCAGCAGGTACAGGGTTGGGGCTGAAGCTTTCTTT.

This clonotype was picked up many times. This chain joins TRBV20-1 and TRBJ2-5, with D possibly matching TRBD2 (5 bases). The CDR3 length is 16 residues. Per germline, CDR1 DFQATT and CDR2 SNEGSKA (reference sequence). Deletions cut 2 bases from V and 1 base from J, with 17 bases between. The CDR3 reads CSARSEGTSLQETQYF. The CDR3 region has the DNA TGCAGTGCTAGATCAGAGGGAACCTCCCTCCAAGAGACCCAGTACTTC.

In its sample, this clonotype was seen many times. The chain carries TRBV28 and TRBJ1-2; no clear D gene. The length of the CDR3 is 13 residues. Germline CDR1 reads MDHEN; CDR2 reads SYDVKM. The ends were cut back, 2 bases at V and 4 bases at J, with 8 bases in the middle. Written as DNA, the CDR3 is TGTGCCAGCAGTTTACAGGAAGCCTATGGCTACACCTTC. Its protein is CASSLQEAYGYTF.

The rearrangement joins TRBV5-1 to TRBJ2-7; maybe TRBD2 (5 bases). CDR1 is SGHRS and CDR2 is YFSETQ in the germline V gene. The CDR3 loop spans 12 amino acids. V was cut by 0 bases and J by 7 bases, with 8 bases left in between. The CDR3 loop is CASSLVQREQYF. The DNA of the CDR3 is TGCGCCAGCAGCTTGGTCCAGCGGGAGCAGTACTTC.

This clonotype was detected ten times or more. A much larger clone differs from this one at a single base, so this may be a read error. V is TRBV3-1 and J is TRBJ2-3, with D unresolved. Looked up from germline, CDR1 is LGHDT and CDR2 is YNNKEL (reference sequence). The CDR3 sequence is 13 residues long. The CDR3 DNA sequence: TGTGCCAGCAGCCGTAGATCCACAGATACGCGGTATTTT. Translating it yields CASSRRSTDTRYF.

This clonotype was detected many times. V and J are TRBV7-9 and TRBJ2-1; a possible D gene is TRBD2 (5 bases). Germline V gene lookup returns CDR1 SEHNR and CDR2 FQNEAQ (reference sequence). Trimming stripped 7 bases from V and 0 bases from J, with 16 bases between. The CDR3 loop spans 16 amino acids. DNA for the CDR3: TGTGCCAGCAACGACCCGGGATTCGGCTCCTACAATGAGCAGTTCTTC. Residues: CASNDPGFGSYNEQFF. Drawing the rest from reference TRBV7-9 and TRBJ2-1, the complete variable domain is DTGVSQNPRHKITKRGQNVTFRCDPISEHNRLYWYRQTLGQGPEFLTYFQNEAQLEKSRLLSDRFSAERPKGSFSTLEIQRTEQGDSAMYLCASNDPGFGSYNEQFFGPGTRLTVL.

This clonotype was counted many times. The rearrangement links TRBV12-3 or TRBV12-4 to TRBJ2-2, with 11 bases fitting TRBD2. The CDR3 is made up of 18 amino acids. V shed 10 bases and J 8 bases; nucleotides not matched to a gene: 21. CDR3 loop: CAILPLTSGSLLGGELFF. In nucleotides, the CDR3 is TGTGCCATCCTTCCTCTCACTAGCGGGAGTCTATTGGGGGGGGAGCTGTTTTTT.

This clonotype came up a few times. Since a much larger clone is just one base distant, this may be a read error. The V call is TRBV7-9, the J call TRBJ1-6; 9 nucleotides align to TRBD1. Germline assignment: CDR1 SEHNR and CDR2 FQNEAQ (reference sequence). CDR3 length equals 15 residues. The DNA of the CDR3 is TGTACCAGCAGCTTTATTGACAGGGGGAATTCACCCCTCCACTTT. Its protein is CTSSFIDRGNSPLHF.